The sequence of this T cell receptor (beta chain) was determined in a study of identical twins' blood T cells. General study points: Even for out-of-frame TCRbeta, twins reportedly shared V gene usage much more than unrelated donors.

Germline V gives CDR1 SGDLS, CDR2 YYNGEE. The CDR3 contains 15 residues. Germline trimming cut 2 bases from V and 9 bases from J; bases unmatched to any gene: 11. Each TCR cDNA library carried sample-specific barcodes on both ends. TCRdb redid the calling of the 5' RACE reads with MiXCR, one entry per CDR3 protein. Found here are 300,000 to 450,000 distinct CDR3 sequences, 25% to 35% of them singletons; the top ten hold around 5.6%. The table lists this clonotype with a few counts. Its antigen is currently unknown. This chain uses TRBV9 with TRBJ2-1; the match to TRBD1 covers 7 bases. The material sequenced was PBMCs. This TCR came from a woman aged 18-49 years in good health. In DNA, the CDR3 is TGTGCCAGCAGCGTCCGACCGACAGGGACCCTTGAGCAGTTCTTC. Translated, it gives CASSVRPTGTLEQFF. Full variable domain (missing parts from reference TRBV9 and TRBJ2-1): DSGVTQTPKHLITATGQRVTLRCSPRSGDLSVYWYQQSLDQGLQFLIQYYNGEERAKGNILERFSAQQFPDLHSELNLSSLELGDSALYFCASSVRPTGTLEQFFGPGTRLTVL.